This T cell receptor beta chain was captured by sequencing in a study of T-cell reconstitution after alpha-beta-depleted transplantation in children. The germline V and J ends were trimmed by 3 bases and 3 bases, with 14 bases remaining between them. The length of the CDR3 is 16 residues. This clonotype was seen many times. The TCRbeta library incorporated unique molecular identifiers. TCRdb reanalysed the PCR reads using MiXCR and keeps one entry per CDR3 protein. Of about 190,000 distinct CDR3 sequences listed, roughly 7.5% are singletons. The rearrangement links TRBV12-3 or TRBV12-4 to TRBJ2-2; D possibly corresponds to TRBD2 (5 bases). This clonotype originated in a human donor who donated a stem cell graft to a child with Wiskott-Aldrich syndrome. This specimen consisted of PBMCs from the stem cell graft donor, obtained from the stem cell graft. CDR3 residues: CASSFGTTGDTGELFF. The CDR3 nucleotides are TGTGCCAGCAGTTTCGGTACTACCGGGGACACCGGGGAGCTGTTTTTT.